This TCR beta chain came from a study of blood T cell repertoires in COVID-19. About the study: T cells, B-cell-depleted T cells, or PBMCs provided the cDNA or gDNA that served as material.

Original handling: The assay estimated nucleated cells by amplifying reference gene primers. The table came from immunoSEQ multiplex PCR; TCRdb's copy has only in-frame clones and leaves some out. The DNA was the basis for D and trimming; V, J and clone size are from that table. The repertoire holds 350,000 to 500,000 clones, with approximately 91% as singletons. Cohort assignment relied on participant-reported clinical history. During the 2 weeks before they entered the study, exposed participants had met someone with a PCR-confirmed or clinician-diagnosed COVID-19 case. Trimming left V 4 bases short and J 3 bases short, with 14 bases between. This CDR3 has 15 residues. CDR1 LGHNA and CDR2 YNFKEQ come from the germline V gene.

Sequencing was done on a sample of PBMCs or T cells enriched from blood (not recorded which). The rearrangement links TRBV4-2 to TRBJ2-3, with D maybe TRBD2 (5 bases). The TCR originated in a woman aged 18 to 35 who had been exposed to COVID-19. The CDR3 is CASSPGLATTDTQYF. CDR3 DNA sequence: TGTGCCAGCAGCCCCGGTTTAGCGACAACAGATACGCAGTATTTT.